Shown below are 27 T cell receptor beta chains from a single sample sequenced in a study of shared clonotypes between healthy human individuals (dated by TCRdb to the early 2020s). Library creation used the immunoSEQ multiplex PCR assay. As stored in TCRdb, this immuneACCESS dataset retains in-frame rearrangements with V and J assigned. A fraction of the clones does not appear; measured against another copy, unresolved V genes explain less than half of the discrepancy, and the remainder lacks a known reason. This sample is represented by approximately 2.4 million clones; approximately 94% of them were singletons. Roughly 0.13% of the sample is in the top ten clones. Sequences were obtained from naive CD4+ T cells sorted from blood. This sample's cell subset or site label indicates: CD45RA+ positively selected. These receptor sequences come from a man aged 18 to 30 in good health.

The CDR3 DNA reads TGTGCCAGCAGCTTAATCCCCTCCCAAGAGACCCAGTACTTC. Its translation is CASSLIPSQETQYF. V is TRBV7-2 and J is TRBJ2-5; D ambiguous. Trimming removed 2 bases at V and 1 base at J, with 8 bases between. CDR1 is SGHTA, CDR2 FQGNSA, per germline. The CDR3 runs to 14 residues.

The CDR3 bases are TGTGCCAGCAGCCCCGCGGGGCGATCGGGGAACGAGCAGTACTTC. Its translation is CASSPAGRSGNEQYF. The chain is built from TRBV7-8 and TRBJ2-7; D may be TRBD2 (6 bases). With 5 bases removed from V and 5 bases from J, the gap between germline ends came to 19 bases. The germline V gene has CDR1 SGHVS and CDR2 FQNEAQ. The CDR3 has 15 residues.

The chain carries TRBV6-6 and TRBJ1-5; D remains ambiguous. This CDR3 has 15 residues. Germline V lookup: CDR1 MNHNY, CDR2 SVGAGI (reference sequence). V shed 7 bases and J shed 6 bases, with 19 bases lying between them. CDR3 sequence reads: CASTTFSAGVQPQHF. The CDR3 region has the DNA TGTGCCAGCACCACTTTCAGCGCCGGGGTTCAGCCCCAGCATTTT.

The table lists this clone with a count of one. Other nucleotide sequences in the sample specify the same CDR3. The CDR3: CASSPDGVQPQHF. In DNA form, the CDR3 reads TGTGCCAGCTCACCCGACGGGGTTCAGCCCCAGCATTTT. V and J are TRBV18 and TRBJ1-5; no clear D. From germline, CDR1 is KGHSH and CDR2 LQKENI. The ends were cut back, 3 bases at V and 6 bases at J, with 9 bases in the middle. The CDR3 length is 13 residues. Full variable domain (rest looked up from reference TRBV18 and TRBJ1-5): NAGVMQNPRHLVRRRGQEARLRCSPMKGHSHVYWYRQLPEEGLKFMVYLQKENIIDESGMPKERFSAEFPKEGPSILRIQQVVRGDSAAYFCASSPDGVQPQHFGDGTRLSIL.

The J gene is TRBJ2-5, the V gene TRBV6-5, with 8 bases aligning to TRBD2. The CDR3 has 14 amino acids. V trimming: 6 bases; J trimming: 5 bases; junction bases outside the gene matches: 8. Germline CDR1 and CDR2: MNHEY and SVGAGI. CDR3 nucleotide sequence: TGTGCCAGCAGCGACAGACTAGCGAGGGAGACCCAGTACTTC. Translated, it gives CASSDRLARETQYF.

The chain couples TRBV5-1 to TRBJ2-1; 13 nucleotides agree with TRBD2. Per the germline V gene, CDR1 is SGHRS and CDR2 is YFSETQ. The CDR3 extends over 14 amino acids. Trimming cost V 0 bases and J 9 bases; bases outside gene matches: 0. The CDR3 nucleotides are TGCGCCAGCAGCTTGGGGACTAGCGGGAGTGAGCAGTTCTTC. Its translation is CASSLGTSGSEQFF. The variable domain in full, completed from reference TRBV5-1 and TRBJ2-1, reads KAGVTQTPRYLIKTRGQQVTLSCSPISGHRSVSWYQQTPGQGLQFLFEYFSETQRNKGNFPGRFSGRQFSNSRSEMNVSTLELGDSALYLCASSLGTSGSEQFFGPGTRLTVL.

This clone was recorded once. The chain recombines TRBV10-3 with TRBJ2-3, with 9 bases that match TRBD1. The length of the CDR3 is 16 residues. V trimming: 4 bases; J trimming: 0 bases; junction bases outside the gene matches: 5. Germline V CDR1 and CDR2: ENHRY, SYGVKD. This CDR3 reads CAISATDRGSTDTQYF. For the CDR3, the DNA is TGTGCCATCAGTGCCACGGACAGGGGTAGCACAGATACGCAGTATTTT.

The chain recombines TRBV6-6 with TRBJ2-7; 8 positions agree with TRBD2. CDR3 length: 13 residues. Per the germline V gene, CDR1 is MNHNY and CDR2 is SVGAGI (reference sequence). J gave up 2 bases and V 7 bases, and 4 bases lay outside the gene matches. The CDR3 protein is CASNGRAAYEQYF. In nucleotides, the CDR3 is TGTGCCAGCAACGGGAGGGCAGCCTACGAGCAGTACTTC.

The genes are TRBV6-6 and TRBJ1-5; no reliable D call. This CDR3 is built from 14 residues. Germline V lookup: CDR1 MNHNY, CDR2 SVGAGI (reference sequence). The germline V and J ends were trimmed by 2 bases and 0 bases, with 5 bases remaining between them. The CDR3 sequence is CASSYDYSNQPQHF. In DNA, the CDR3 is TGTGCCAGCAGTTACGACTATAGCAATCAGCCCCAGCATTTT.

The J gene is TRBJ1-2, the V gene TRBV6-1; no clear D gene. Trimming pared 9 bases from V and 1 base from J, leaving 12 bases between. Germline V lookup: CDR1 MNHNS, CDR2 SASEGT. This CDR3 contains 13 residues. The CDR3 bases are TGTGCCAGTTCGACCACCCGTAACTATGGCTACACCTTC. Translated, it gives CASSTTRNYGYTF.

The chain is built from TRBV28 and TRBJ1-1, with 10 bases fitting TRBD1. CDR1 is MDHEN, CDR2 SYDVKM, per germline. The CDR3 is 15 residues long. V trimming: 6 bases; J trimming: 5 bases; junction bases outside the gene matches: 9. CDR3 nucleotides: TGTGCCAGCAGCCCAACGACAGGGGGCTGGACTGAAGCTTTCTTT. It specifies CASSPTTGGWTEAFF. Drawing the rest from reference TRBV28 and TRBJ1-1, the complete variable domain is DVKVTQSSRYLVKRTGEKVFLECVQDMDHENMFWYRQDPGLGLRLIYFSYDVKMKEKGDIPEGYSVSREKKERFSLILESASTNQTSMYLCASSPTTGGWTEAFFGQGTRLTVV.

The gene calls are TRBV12-5 and TRBJ1-6, with D maybe TRBD1 (5 bases). CDR3 size: 14 residues. V lost 1 base and J lost 6, with 7 bases in between. Germline CDR1 is LGHNT and CDR2 is FRNRAP. CDR3: CASGLGQPNSPLHF. CDR3 coding DNA: TGTGCTAGTGGTTTGGGACAGCCTAATTCACCCCTCCACTTT.

This clone was counted a single time. V is TRBV7-9 and J is TRBJ2-7; D remains ambiguous. The CDR3 totals 13 residues. Germline CDR1 is SEHNR and CDR2 is FQNEAQ (reference sequence). The V end was cut by 3 bases, the J end by 2 bases, with 8 bases between. CDR3 sequence: CASSFSSTYEQYF. The CDR3 DNA reads as TGTGCCAGCAGCTTCTCGTCCACCTACGAGCAGTACTTC.

This chain joins TRBV7-2 and TRBJ2-3; TRBD2 matches 11 bases. The germline CDR1 and CDR2 sequences are SGHTA and FQGNSA. The trim removed 5 bases at V and 6 bases at J, leaving 4 bases unmatched. This CDR3 comprises 14 residues. The DNA of the CDR3 is TGTGCCAGCAGCCGGACTAGCGGGCGGGATACGCAGTATTTT. Residues: CASSRTSGRDTQYF.

The chain joins TRBV10-3 to TRBJ1-3; D ambiguous. V was trimmed by 0 bases and J by 0 bases, leaving 6 bases between them. Germline loops: CDR1 ENHRY, CDR2 SYGVKD. This CDR3 contains 15 residues. Here the CDR3 reads CAISESPASGNTIYF. DNA of the CDR3: TGTGCCATCAGTGAGTCCCCTGCCTCTGGAAACACCATATATTTT.

The chain carries TRBV5-5 and TRBJ2-6, with D possibly being TRBD1 (7 bases). This CDR3 contains 17 residues. CDR1 and CDR2 (germline): SGHKS, YYEKEE (reference sequence). V gave up 7 bases and J gave up 0 bases, with 17 bases separating them. The CDR3 reads CASRRGPTNSGANVLTF. In DNA form, the CDR3 reads TGTGCCAGCCGGAGGGGGCCGACTAACTCTGGGGCCAACGTCCTGACTTTC.

The chain uses TRBV5-4 and TRBJ2-2; 8 bases align to TRBD2. Germline assignment: CDR1 SGHNT and CDR2 YYREEE (reference sequence). This CDR3 is built from 15 residues. The junction had 3 bases not matched to a gene; V was cut back by 2 bases and J by 3 bases. The DNA for the CDR3 is TGTGCCAGCAGCTTCGTGACTAGCGACACCGGGGAGCTGTTTTTT. Residues: CASSFVTSDTGELFF.

The DNA for the CDR3 is TGTGCCATCAGTGAGATGGACCTGCTGGAGTCCCAGTACTTC. Encoded protein: CAISEMDLLESQYF. J is TRBJ2-5 and V is TRBV10-3; no clear D gene. Deletions cut 2 bases from V and 9 bases from J, with 16 bases between. The CDR3 length is 14 residues. CDR1 and CDR2 (germline): ENHRY, SYGVKD.

In its sample, this clone was seen once. Different DNA sequences within this sample yield the same CDR3. This chain joins TRBV2 and TRBJ1-5; the D is unclear. Trimming shortened V by 5 bases and J by 2 bases, and 10 bases separated the two germline ends. This CDR3 region has 14 residues. CDR1 is SNHLY, CDR2 FYNNEI, per germline. The CDR3 DNA is TGTGCCAGCAGTACGGACGGTGGCAATCAGCCCCAGCATTTT. It specifies CASSTDGGNQPQHF.

The chain recombines TRBV19 with TRBJ2-1; the D is unclear. Germline CDR1 is LNHDA and CDR2 is SQIVND (reference sequence). V gave up 7 bases and J gave up 8 bases, with 9 bases separating them. This CDR3 is built from 11 residues. The chain's CDR3 is CASKGVHEQFF. CDR3 sequence (DNA): TGTGCCAGTAAAGGCGTCCATGAGCAGTTCTTC.

To note about this clone: The same CDR3 is also encoded by other DNA sequences in this sample. The chain joins TRBV5-1 to TRBJ1-1; a weak D match, TRBD1 (6 bases). Trimming left V 3 bases short and J 4 bases short, with 7 bases between. The V gene's germline CDR1 is SGHRS and CDR2 YFSETQ. This CDR3 region has 12 residues. The CDR3 nucleotides read TGCGCCAGCAGCTCAGGGGCCACTGAAGCTTTCTTT. As protein: CASSSGATEAFF.

The J gene is TRBJ1-1, the V gene TRBV28; D is possibly TRBD1 (5 bases). Trimming cost V 3 bases and J 0 bases, with 8 bases left between them. CDR1 MDHEN and CDR2 SYDVKM come from the germline V gene. CDR3 length: 14 residues. For the CDR3, the DNA is TGTGCCAGCAGTTTTCAGGGCATGAACACTGAAGCTTTCTTT. This translates into CASSFQGMNTEAFF.

The chain has TRBV4-1 and TRBJ1-1, with TRBD1 identical over 7 bases. CDR1 and CDR2 from the germline V gene are MGHRA and YSYEKL. This CDR3 region has 15 residues. After removal of 3 bases from V and 4 bases from J, the junction contained 8 bases not matched to a gene. CDR3 amino acids: CASSHPDRDATEAFF. CDR3 sequence (DNA): TGCGCCAGCAGCCATCCCGACAGGGACGCCACTGAAGCTTTCTTT.

This clone has a handful of counts. This sequence joins TRBV7-2 and TRBJ2-7; no clear D. CDR3 length: 14 amino acids. Germline V gene sequence: CDR1 SGHTA, CDR2 FQGNSA. The V gene lost 1 base and the J gene lost 2 bases, with 9 bases spanning the gap. In nucleotides, the CDR3 is TGTGCCAGCAGCTTAGGGCAGGCCCCCTACGAGCAGTACTTC. This encodes CASSLGQAPYEQYF.

The chain recombines TRBV4-3 with TRBJ2-5, with 11 bases identical to TRBD1. Germline-derived CDR1 and CDR2 are LGHNA and YSLEER. Losses at the gene ends were 0 bases for V and 5 bases for J; bases not matched to a gene: 17. The CDR3 covers 20 residues. CDR3 region: CASSQEFNAGTGGSRETQYF. CDR3 nucleotide sequence: TGCGCCAGCAGCCAAGAATTCAACGCGGGGACAGGGGGATCAAGGGAGACCCAGTACTTC.

The chain recombines TRBV4-1 with TRBJ1-1; D is ambiguous. CDR3 length: 17 amino acids. Germline assignment: CDR1 MGHRA and CDR2 YSYEKL. V was cut by 2 bases and J by 2 bases, with 18 bases left in between. CDR3 sequence reads: CASSQSALGGFNTEAFF. CDR3 DNA: TGCGCCAGCAGCCAAAGTGCCCTGGGAGGCTTTAACACTGAAGCTTTCTTT.

This clone was recorded once. This chain links TRBV4-2 with TRBJ2-5; 8 nucleotides agree with TRBD2. The CDR3 totals 17 residues. CDR1 is LGHNA and CDR2 is YNFKEQ in the germline V gene. The trim removed 2 bases at V and 3 bases at J, leaving 11 bases unmatched. The CDR3 reads CASSQYEAGEIKETQYF. The CDR3 region has the DNA TGTGCCAGCAGCCAATATGAAGCGGGAGAGATAAAAGAGACCCAGTACTTC.